Below, 10 T cell receptor beta chains from the same sample are listed, as sequenced in a study of regulatory T cells in long-lasting Graves disease. Specified time point: persistent/refractory GD, antithyroid drugs over 5 years with positive TRAb. PBMC RNA was the source of the TCR library. Arm-PCR of CDR3 regions and iRepertoire HTBI primers were the basis on which TCR beta libraries were built. TCRdb reprocessed the multiplex PCR reads via MiXCR and lists one record per CDR3 protein. The sample includes 350,000 to 450,000 distinct CDR3 sequences, under 25% of them seen just once. The sample here was peripheral blood mononuclear cells (PBMCs), taken when the disease was refractory, from a patient treated with antithyroid drugs. Receptors were obtained from a female donor with Graves disease.

This clonotype was recorded at least ten times. The chain has TRBV12-3 or TRBV12-4 and TRBJ1-5; D unclear. V was cut by 1 base and J by 2 bases, with 9 bases left in between. This CDR3 is built from 15 residues. CDR3 sequence reads: CASSLGAQGNQPQHF. The CDR3 DNA follows: TGTGCCAGCAGTTTAGGGGCGCAGGGCAATCAGCCCCAGCATTTT.

This clonotype was seen many times. V and J are TRBV28 and TRBJ1-1; TRBD1 might be the D (5 bases). The CDR3 runs 13 residues. Trimming cost V 7 bases and J 5 bases, with 14 bases left between them. In germline, CDR1 is MDHEN, CDR2 SYDVKM. CDR3 in amino acids: CASMERGRTEAFF. CDR3 nucleotides: TGTGCCAGCATGGAGAGGGGAAGAACTGAAGCTTTCTTT.

This clonotype was picked up many times. The chain is built from TRBV28 and TRBJ2-7, with 12 bases lining up with TRBD2. After removal of 4 bases from V and 0 bases from J, the junction contained 7 bases not matched to a gene. Germline V gene sequence: CDR1 MDHEN, CDR2 SYDVKM. The CDR3 has 17 amino acids. The CDR3 sequence: CASSSGLAGRGSYEQYF. The CDR3 DNA reads TGTGCCAGCAGTTCGGGACTAGCGGGCCGTGGCTCCTACGAGCAGTACTTC.

This clonotype has only a few counts. The chain carries TRBV4-1 and TRBJ1-5; no reliable D call. The CDR3 spans 14 residues. With 0 bases removed from V and 6 bases from J, the gap between germline ends came to 9 bases. Germline CDR1 MGHRA, CDR2 YSYEKL. The CDR3 DNA follows: TGCGCCAGCAGCCAAGATAGGGTCCCTCAGCCCCAGCATTTT. Amino acids: CASSQDRVPQPQHF.

This clonotype was recorded at least ten times. The V call is TRBV5-1, the J call TRBJ2-7, with 12 nucleotides matching TRBD2. V lost 4 bases to trimming and J lost 4 bases; unmatched junction nucleotides: 6. There are 15 residues in the CDR3. The V gene's germline CDR1 is SGHRS and CDR2 YFSETQ. The chain's CDR3 is CASSDRTSGKYEQYF. The DNA of the CDR3 is TGCGCCAGCAGCGATCGGACTAGCGGGAAGTACGAGCAGTACTTC.

The table lists this clonotype with many counts. The chain combines TRBV28 with TRBJ2-5, with 8 positions matching TRBD1. Germline lookup yields CDR1 MDHEN and CDR2 SYDVKM. V shed 5 bases and J 4 bases; nucleotides not matched to a gene: 9. The CDR3 is 15 residues long. The CDR3 nucleotides read TGTGCCAGCAGTGCCTACCAGCAGGGGGCAGAGACCCAGTACTTC. Translating gives CASSAYQQGAETQYF.

This clonotype came up a few times. This rearrangement joins TRBV12-3 or TRBV12-4 to TRBJ1-2; D uncertain. The length of the CDR3 is 11 residues. Here the CDR3 DNA reads TGTGTCTGCAGATTTAACTATGGCTACACCTTC. Its translation is CVCRFNYGYTF.

The chain recombines TRBV25-1 with TRBJ2-7; D may be TRBD2 (6 bases). The V and J ends lost 3 bases and 4 bases respectively, with 16 bases between them. The CDR3 is made up of 15 amino acids. The germline V gene has CDR1 MGHDK and CDR2 SYGVNS. CDR3 residues: CASSEEGRQLYEQYF. CDR3 sequence (DNA): TGTGCCAGCAGTGAGGAGGGGCGACAGCTTTACGAGCAGTACTTC.

This clonotype has just a few counts. The V and J genes are TRBV7-9 and TRBJ1-4; 7 positions agree with TRBD1. CDR3 length: 19 amino acids. Germline V CDR1 and CDR2: SEHNR, FQNEAQ (reference sequence). With V trimmed by 5 bases and J by 3 bases, 18 bases remained unmatched. The CDR3 nucleotides read TGTGCCAGCAGCATCTGGACAGGACAAACCTTTCTCTCTAATGAAAAACTGTTTTTT. It specifies CASSIWTGQTFLSNEKLFF.

This clonotype appeared many times. This chain links TRBV6-1 with TRBJ2-5; D may match TRBD1 or TRBD2 (5 bases each). V was clipped by 6 bases and J by 6 bases, with 20 bases between them. Germline V gene lookup returns CDR1 MNHNS and CDR2 SASEGT. There are 15 residues in the CDR3. The DNA for the CDR3 is TGTGCCAGCAGCCTTAACCGGGACGAGCGGCAGACCCAGTACTTC. Translation: CASSLNRDERQTQYF.